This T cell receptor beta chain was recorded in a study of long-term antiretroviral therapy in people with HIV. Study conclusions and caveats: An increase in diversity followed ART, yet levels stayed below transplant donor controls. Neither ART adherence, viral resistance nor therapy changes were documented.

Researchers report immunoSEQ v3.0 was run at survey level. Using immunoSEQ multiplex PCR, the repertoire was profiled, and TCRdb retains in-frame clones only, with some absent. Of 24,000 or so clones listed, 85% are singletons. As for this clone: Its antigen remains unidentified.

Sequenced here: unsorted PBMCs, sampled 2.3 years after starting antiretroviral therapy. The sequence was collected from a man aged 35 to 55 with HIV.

CDR3 residues: CASSLSASAISYEQYF. CDR3 in DNA: TGTGCCAGCAGCTTATCGGCTAGCGCCATCTCCTACGAGCAGTACTTC. This chain uses TRBV7-6 with TRBJ2-7, with a possible D match to TRBD2 (6 bases). CDR1 is SGHVS, CDR2 FNYEAQ, per germline. V was pared by 2 bases and J by 0 bases, with 14 bases between. The CDR3 is 16 amino acids.